This T cell receptor beta chain was profiled in a study of OX40 agonist ivuxolimab in advanced cancers. Looking at the study overall: Among those treated, three patients had partial responses, one with hepatocellular carcinoma and two with cutaneous melanoma. Points from the study as a whole: Clonal expansion was seen in CD4+ and CD8+ blood T cells by week 6 at 0.1 to 3.0 mg/kg.

Prior autoimmune disease or systemic immunosuppression barred patients. On this clone itself: Its antigen is undetermined.

Profiled with immunoSEQ multiplex PCR; TCRdb holds only in-frame clones, not every one. The profile shows 15,000 to 20,000 clones, approximately 78% of them singletons. The starting material was CD4+ or CD8+ T cells sorted from blood, obtained in a trial of the OX40 agonist ivuxolimab. The clonotype originates from an adult with an advanced solid tumor such as melanoma, head and neck, liver or kidney cancer.

The CDR3 DNA sequence: TGTGCCAGCAGTTTATCGGGGGCAGCTGGCTATGGCTACACCTTC. This sequence encodes CASSLSGAAGYGYTF. The V and J genes are TRBV27 and TRBJ1-2; D may be TRBD1 (6 bases). CDR1 and CDR2 (germline): MNHEY, SMNVEV (reference sequence). This CDR3 comprises 15 residues. Trimming removed 0 bases from V and 4 bases from J, with 12 bases in between.